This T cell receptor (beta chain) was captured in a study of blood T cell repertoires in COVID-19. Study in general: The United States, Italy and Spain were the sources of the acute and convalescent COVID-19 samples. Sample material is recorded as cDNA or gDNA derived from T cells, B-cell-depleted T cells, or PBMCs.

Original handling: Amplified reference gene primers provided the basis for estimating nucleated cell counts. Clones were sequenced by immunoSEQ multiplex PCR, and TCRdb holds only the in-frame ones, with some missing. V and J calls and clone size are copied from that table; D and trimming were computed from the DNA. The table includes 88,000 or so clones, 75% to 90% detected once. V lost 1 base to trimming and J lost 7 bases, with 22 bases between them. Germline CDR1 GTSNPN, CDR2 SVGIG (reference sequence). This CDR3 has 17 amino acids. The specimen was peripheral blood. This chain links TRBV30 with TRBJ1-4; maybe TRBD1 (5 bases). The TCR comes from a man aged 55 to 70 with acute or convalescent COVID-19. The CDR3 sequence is CAWSAPGRGEFGEKLFF. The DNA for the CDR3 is TGTGCCTGGAGTGCACCGGGACGCGGGGAGTTTGGTGAAAAACTGTTTTTT. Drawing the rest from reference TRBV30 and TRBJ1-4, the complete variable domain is SQTIHQWPATLVQPVGSPLSLECTVEGTSNPNLYWYRQAAGRGLQLLFYSVGIGQISSEVPQNLSASRPQDRQFILSSKKLLLSDSGFYLCAWSAPGRGEFGEKLFFGSGTQLSVL.